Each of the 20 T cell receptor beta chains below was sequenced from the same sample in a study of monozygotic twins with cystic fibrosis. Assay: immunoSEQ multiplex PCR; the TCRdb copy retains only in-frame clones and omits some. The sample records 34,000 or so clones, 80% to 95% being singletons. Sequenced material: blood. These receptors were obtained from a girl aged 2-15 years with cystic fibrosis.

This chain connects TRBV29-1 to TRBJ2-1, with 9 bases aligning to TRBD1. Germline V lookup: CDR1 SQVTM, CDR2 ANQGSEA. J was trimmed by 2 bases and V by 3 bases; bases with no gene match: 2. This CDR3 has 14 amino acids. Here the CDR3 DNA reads TGCAGCGTTGAGGGGACAGGGACCTACAATGAGCAGTTCTTC. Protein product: CSVEGTGTYNEQFF.

The CDR3 DNA reads as TGTGCCAGCACCATCGGGGGCGGGGGCCAGGTCGATGGCTACACCTTC. This codes for CASTIGGGGQVDGYTF. The rearrangement uses TRBV7-2 and TRBJ1-2, with D perhaps matching TRBD1 (6 bases). The CDR3 totals 16 residues. Trimming left V 7 bases short and J 6 bases short, with 24 bases between. CDR1 and CDR2 (germline): SGHTA, FQGNSA.

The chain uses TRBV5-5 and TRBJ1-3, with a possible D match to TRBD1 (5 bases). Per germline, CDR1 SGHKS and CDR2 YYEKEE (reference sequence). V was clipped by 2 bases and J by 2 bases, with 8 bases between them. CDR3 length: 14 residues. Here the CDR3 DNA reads TGTGCCAGCAGCTTCGACAGTCCTGGAAACACCATATATTTT. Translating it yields CASSFDSPGNTIYF.

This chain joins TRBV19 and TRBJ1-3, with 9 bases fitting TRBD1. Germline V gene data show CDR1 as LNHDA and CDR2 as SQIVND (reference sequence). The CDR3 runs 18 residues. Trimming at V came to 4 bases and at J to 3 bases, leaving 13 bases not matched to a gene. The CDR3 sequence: CASSTSRLDRGYGNTIYF. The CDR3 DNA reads TGTGCCAGTAGTACCAGCCGCCTGGACAGGGGATATGGAAACACCATATATTTT.

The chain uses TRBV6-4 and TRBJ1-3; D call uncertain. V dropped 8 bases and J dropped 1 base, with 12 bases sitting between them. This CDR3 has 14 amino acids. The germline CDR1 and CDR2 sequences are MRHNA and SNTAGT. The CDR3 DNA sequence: TGTGCCAGCGCCCCTTCCTCTTCTGGAAACACCATATATTTT. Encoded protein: CASAPSSSGNTIYF.

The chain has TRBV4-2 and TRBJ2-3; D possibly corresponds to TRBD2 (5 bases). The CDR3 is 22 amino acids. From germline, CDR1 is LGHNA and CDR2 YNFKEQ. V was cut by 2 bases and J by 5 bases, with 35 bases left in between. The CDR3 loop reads CASSQLIARASSTLREGDTQYF. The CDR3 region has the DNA TGTGCCAGCAGCCAATTGATAGCGAGAGCGAGTAGCACCTTACGAGAGGGAGATACGCAGTATTTT.

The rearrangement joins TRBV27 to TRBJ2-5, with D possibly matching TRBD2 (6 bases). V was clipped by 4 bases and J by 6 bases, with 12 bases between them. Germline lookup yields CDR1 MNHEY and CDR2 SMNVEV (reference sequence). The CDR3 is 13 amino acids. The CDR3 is CASSSGLQQTQYF. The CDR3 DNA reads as TGTGCCAGCAGTTCGGGACTTCAACAGACCCAGTACTTC.

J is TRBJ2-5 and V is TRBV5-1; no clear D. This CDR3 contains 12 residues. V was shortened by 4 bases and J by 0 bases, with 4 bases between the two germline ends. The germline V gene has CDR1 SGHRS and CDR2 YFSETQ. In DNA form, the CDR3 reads TGCGCCAGCAGCCCCGACCAAGAGACCCAGTACTTC. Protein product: CASSPDQETQYF.

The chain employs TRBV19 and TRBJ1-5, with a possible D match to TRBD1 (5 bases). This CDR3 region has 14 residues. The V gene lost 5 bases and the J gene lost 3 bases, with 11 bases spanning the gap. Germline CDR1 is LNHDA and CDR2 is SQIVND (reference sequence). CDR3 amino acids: CASSVGQDNQPQHF. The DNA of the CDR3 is TGTGCCAGTAGTGTGGGGCAGGACAATCAGCCCCAGCATTTT.

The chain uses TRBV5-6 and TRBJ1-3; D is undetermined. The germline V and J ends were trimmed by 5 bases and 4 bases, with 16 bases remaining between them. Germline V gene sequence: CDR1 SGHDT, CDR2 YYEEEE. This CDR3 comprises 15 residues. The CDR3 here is CASSIGSGSGNTIYF. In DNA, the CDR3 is TGTGCCAGCAGTATAGGGTCCGGCTCAGGAAACACCATATATTTT.

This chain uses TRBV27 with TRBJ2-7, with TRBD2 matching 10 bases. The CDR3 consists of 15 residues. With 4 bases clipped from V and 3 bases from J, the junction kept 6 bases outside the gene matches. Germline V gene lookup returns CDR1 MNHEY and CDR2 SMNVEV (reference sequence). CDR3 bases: TGTGCCAGCAGTTCGGGACTAGCGTCCAACTACGAGCAGTACTTC. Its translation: CASSSGLASNYEQYF.

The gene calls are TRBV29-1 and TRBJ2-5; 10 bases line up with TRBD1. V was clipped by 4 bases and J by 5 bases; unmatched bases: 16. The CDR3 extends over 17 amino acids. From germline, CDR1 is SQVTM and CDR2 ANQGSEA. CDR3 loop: CSVGLRQGAFWMETQYF. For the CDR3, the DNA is TGCAGCGTTGGATTGAGACAGGGGGCATTCTGGATGGAGACCCAGTACTTC.

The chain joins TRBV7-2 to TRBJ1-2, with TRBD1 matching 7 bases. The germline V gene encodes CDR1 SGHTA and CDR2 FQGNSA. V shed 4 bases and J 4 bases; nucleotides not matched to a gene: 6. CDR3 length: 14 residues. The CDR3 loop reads CASSYPGTAYGYTF. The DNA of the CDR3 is TGTGCCAGCAGCTACCCCGGGACAGCCTATGGCTACACCTTC.

The DNA of the CDR3 is TGTGCCAGTAGTACGGGGGGGCCTCAAGAGACCCAGTACTTC. Its translation is CASSTGGPQETQYF. The rearrangement joins TRBV19 to TRBJ2-5, with TRBD2 matching 8 bases. Losses at the gene ends were 4 bases for V and 2 bases for J; bases not matched to a gene: 3. Germline CDR1 LNHDA, CDR2 SQIVND (reference sequence). This CDR3 has 14 residues. The entire variable domain, with the rest obtained from reference TRBV19 and TRBJ2-5, is as follows: DGGITQSPKYLFRKEGQNVTLSCEQNLNHDAMYWYRQDPGQGLRLIYYSQIVNDFQKGDIAEGYSVSREKKESFPLTVTSAQKNPTAFYLCASSTGGPQETQYFGPGTRLLVL.

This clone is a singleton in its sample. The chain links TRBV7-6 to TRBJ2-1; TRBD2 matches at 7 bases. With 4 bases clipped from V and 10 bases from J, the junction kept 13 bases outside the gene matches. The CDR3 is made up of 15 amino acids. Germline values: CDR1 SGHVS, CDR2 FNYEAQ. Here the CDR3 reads CASSSPGGTGEEQFF. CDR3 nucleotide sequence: TGTGCCAGCAGCTCGCCCGGGGGGACCGGCGAGGAGCAGTTCTTC. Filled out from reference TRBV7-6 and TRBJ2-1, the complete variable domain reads GAGVSQSPRYKVTKRGQDVALRCDPISGHVSLYWYRQALGQGPEFLTYFNYEAQQDKSGLPNDRFSAERPEGSISTLTIQRTEQRDSAMYRCASSSPGGTGEEQFFGPGTRLTVL.

Written as DNA, the CDR3 is TGTGCCATCAATGGACAGCCCAATCAGCCCCAGCATTTT. Its protein is CAINGQPNQPQHF. The rearrangement uses TRBV10-3 and TRBJ1-5; D is possibly TRBD1 (6 bases). V gave up 7 bases and J gave up 3 bases, with 10 bases separating them. Germline lookup yields CDR1 ENHRY and CDR2 SYGVKD. This CDR3 spans 13 amino acids.

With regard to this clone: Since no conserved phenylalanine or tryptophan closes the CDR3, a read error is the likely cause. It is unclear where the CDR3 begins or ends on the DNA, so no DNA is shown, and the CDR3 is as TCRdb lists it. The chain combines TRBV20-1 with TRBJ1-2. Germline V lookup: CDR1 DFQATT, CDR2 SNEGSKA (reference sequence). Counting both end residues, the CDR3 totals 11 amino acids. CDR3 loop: CSARGGVRWSV.

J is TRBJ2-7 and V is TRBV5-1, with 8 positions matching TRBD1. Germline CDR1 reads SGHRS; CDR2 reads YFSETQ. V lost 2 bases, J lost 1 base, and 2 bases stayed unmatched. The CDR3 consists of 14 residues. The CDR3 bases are TGCGCCAGCAGCTTTCAGGGGGCTTCCTACGAGCAGTACTTC. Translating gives CASSFQGASYEQYF.

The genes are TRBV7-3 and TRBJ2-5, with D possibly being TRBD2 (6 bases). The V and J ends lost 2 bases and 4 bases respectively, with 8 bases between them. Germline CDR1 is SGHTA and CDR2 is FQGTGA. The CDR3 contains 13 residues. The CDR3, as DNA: TGTGCCAGCAGCTTAGGGGAGGCAGAGACCCAGTACTTC. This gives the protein CASSLGEAETQYF.

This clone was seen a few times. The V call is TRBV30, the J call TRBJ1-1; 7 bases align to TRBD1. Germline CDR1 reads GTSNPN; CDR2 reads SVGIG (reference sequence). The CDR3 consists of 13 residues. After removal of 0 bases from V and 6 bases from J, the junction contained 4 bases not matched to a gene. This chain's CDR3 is CAWSVGGSSEAFF. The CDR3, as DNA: TGTGCCTGGAGTGTAGGGGGCAGCTCTGAAGCTTTCTTT.